Following are 19 T cell receptor beta chains from one sample sequenced in a study of T cells in pancreatic ductal adenocarcinoma. Sequencing used immunoSEQ multiplex PCR; TCRdb keeps in-frame clones, though not all of them. The table shows roughly 100,000 clones, with around 96% occurring only once. No neoadjuvant therapy was given to the selected pancreatic ductal adenocarcinoma patients before their surgery. What was sequenced was PBMCs. Source of these receptors: a human donor with pancreatic ductal adenocarcinoma.

The sample holds one count of this clone. J is TRBJ1-4 and V is TRBV19, with TRBD1 as a possible D gene (5 bases). Trimming left V 6 bases short and J 2 bases short, with 13 bases between. Germline V gives CDR1 LNHDA, CDR2 SQIVND (reference sequence). The CDR3 spans 15 residues. The CDR3 DNA reads as TGTGCCAGTAGGCGGGAGGGGAGGACTAATGAAAAACTGTTTTTT. It is translated as CASRREGRTNEKLFF.

The gene calls are TRBV10-3 and TRBJ2-7; the D is unclear. V lost 7 bases to trimming and J lost 3 bases, with 13 bases between them. The CDR3 covers 13 residues. Germline V gene lookup returns CDR1 ENHRY and CDR2 SYGVKD. The CDR3 nucleotides are TGTGCCATCACCCTCGAGGCCCACTACGAGCAGTACTTC. Translation gives CAITLEAHYEQYF.

The CDR3 loop reads CASSPYRTGTGELFF. CDR3 sequence (DNA): TGTGCCAGCTCACCATACCGTACAGGCACCGGGGAGCTGTTTTTT. The V call is TRBV18, the J call TRBJ2-2, with D perhaps TRBD1 (5 bases). Trimming removed 2 bases at V and 4 bases at J, with 11 bases between. The germline gives CDR1 KGHSH, CDR2 LQKENI. The CDR3 contains 15 residues.

V is TRBV5-1 and J is TRBJ2-7, with TRBD1 identical over 8 bases. V was clipped by 8 bases and J by 4 bases; unmatched bases: 11. Germline V gene lookup returns CDR1 SGHRS and CDR2 YFSETQ. The CDR3 covers 14 residues. CDR3 sequence reads: CASGAGQGGYEQYF. The DNA of the CDR3 is TGCGCCAGTGGGGCTGGACAGGGTGGGTACGAGCAGTACTTC. Filled out from reference TRBV5-1 and TRBJ2-7, the complete variable domain reads KAGVTQTPRYLIKTRGQQVTLSCSPISGHRSVSWYQQTPGQGLQFLFEYFSETQRNKGNFPGRFSGRQFSNSRSEMNVSTLELGDSALYLCASGAGQGGYEQYFGPGTRLTVT.

The rearrangement joins TRBV14 to TRBJ2-2, with no clear D. Trimming shortened V by 2 bases and J by 5 bases, and 12 bases separated the two germline ends. From germline, CDR1 is SGHDN and CDR2 FVKESK. The CDR3 is made up of 15 amino acids. The CDR3 sequence: CASSQLGMVTGELFF. The CDR3 nucleotides are TGTGCCAGCAGCCAACTCGGTATGGTTACCGGGGAGCTGTTTTTT. The whole variable domain, filled in from reference TRBV14 and TRBJ2-2, reads EAGVTQFPSHSVIEKGQTVTLRCDPISGHDNLYWYRRVMGKEIKFLLHFVKESKQDESGMPNNRFLAERTGGTYSTLKVQPAELEDSGVYFCASSQLGMVTGELFFGEGSRLTVL.

V and J are TRBV10-3 and TRBJ2-2; D not resolved. Per germline, CDR1 ENHRY and CDR2 SYGVKD. The CDR3 is made up of 15 amino acids. V was shortened by 3 bases and J by 0 bases, with 8 bases between the two germline ends. CDR3: CAISDSGPNTGELFF. DNA for the CDR3: TGTGCCATCAGTGACAGTGGTCCGAACACCGGGGAGCTGTTTTTT.

This chain uses TRBV7-3 with TRBJ2-1, with 7 positions matching TRBD2. The CDR3 consists of 15 residues. The junction had 7 bases not matched to a gene; V was cut back by 4 bases and J by 4 bases. CDR1 is SGHTA and CDR2 is FQGTGA in the germline V gene. The CDR3 spells CASSSLAAIYNEQFF. As DNA, the CDR3 is TGTGCCAGCAGCTCTCTAGCGGCTATATACAATGAGCAGTTCTTC. Full variable domain (remainder filled in from reference TRBV7-3 and TRBJ2-1): GAGVSQTPSNKVTEKGKYVELRCDPISGHTALYWYRQSLGQGPEFLIYFQGTGAADDSGLPNDRFFAVRPEGSVSTLKIQRTERGDSAVYLCASSSLAAIYNEQFFGPGTRLTVL.

V gene TRBV4-1 combines with J gene TRBJ2-7, with D maybe TRBD1 (5 bases). Germline assignment: CDR1 MGHRA and CDR2 YSYEKL. V shed 1 base and J shed 0 bases, with 10 bases lying between them. This CDR3 region has 15 residues. Written as DNA, the CDR3 is TGCGCCAGCAGCCAAGGCCAGGGATACTCCTACGAGCAGTACTTC. Protein sequence: CASSQGQGYSYEQYF.

This rearrangement joins TRBV30 to TRBJ2-7; D is undetermined. The length of the CDR3 is 12 residues. V lost 0 bases and J 3 bases, leaving 6 bases between the germline ends. The germline V gene encodes CDR1 GTSNPN and CDR2 SVGIG (reference sequence). The CDR3 protein is CAWSVQDYEQYF. CDR3 DNA sequence: TGTGCCTGGAGTGTACAAGACTACGAGCAGTACTTC.

The chain recombines TRBV7-2 with TRBJ1-5, with TRBD1 identical over 7 bases. The germline V gene encodes CDR1 SGHTA and CDR2 FQGNSA. V shed 5 bases, J shed 3 bases, and the junction held 7 bases outside the gene matches. This CDR3 is 15 amino acids long. The CDR3 DNA reads TGTGCCAGCAGCGCCTTGACAGGGACCAATCAGCCCCAGCATTTT. It encodes CASSALTGTNQPQHF.

The V call is TRBV7-9, the J call TRBJ2-7; possibly TRBD1 for D (6 bases). The CDR3 loop spans 14 amino acids. Germline CDR1 reads SEHNR; CDR2 reads FQNEAQ (reference sequence). The ends were cut back, 1 base at V and 0 bases at J, with 7 bases in the middle. The CDR3 protein is CASSLGQASYEQYF. Here the CDR3 DNA reads TGTGCCAGCAGCTTAGGACAGGCCTCCTACGAGCAGTACTTC.

The rearrangement joins TRBV19 to TRBJ2-7; maybe TRBD2 (6 bases). Trimming stripped 10 bases from V and 0 bases from J, with 13 bases between. The CDR3 has 13 amino acids. CDR1 is LNHDA and CDR2 is SQIVND in the germline V gene (reference sequence). CDR3 nucleotides: TGTGCCACTAAACGGGGGACCTCCTACGAGCAGTACTTC. It is translated as CATKRGTSYEQYF.

V and J are TRBV5-1 and TRBJ2-7, with 11 bases lining up with TRBD1. This CDR3 comprises 15 residues. Trimming at V came to 4 bases and at J to 4 bases, leaving 7 bases not matched to a gene. CDR1 and CDR2 from the germline V gene are SGHRS and YFSETQ. CDR3 protein: CASSGRTGGLYEQYF. The CDR3 region has the DNA TGCGCCAGCAGCGGACGGACAGGGGGCCTTTACGAGCAGTACTTC.

CDR3 region: CASSSLAGGQNTGELFF. DNA of the CDR3: TGTGCCAGCTCATCGCTAGCGGGAGGCCAGAACACCGGGGAGCTGTTTTTT. The rearrangement links TRBV18 to TRBJ2-2, with 11 nucleotides matching TRBD2. The V segment lost 5 bases and the J segment 1 base; nucleotides outside the gene matches: 6. The CDR3 extends over 17 amino acids. Germline values: CDR1 KGHSH, CDR2 LQKENI. Full variable domain (remainder filled in from reference TRBV18 and TRBJ2-2): NAGVMQNPRHLVRRRGQEARLRCSPMKGHSHVYWYRQLPEEGLKFMVYLQKENIIDESGMPKERFSAEFPKEGPSILRIQQVVRGDSAAYFCASSSLAGGQNTGELFFGEGSRLTVL.

The V gene is TRBV6-5, the J gene TRBJ2-5; possible D gene TRBD2, 5 bases. Germline loops: CDR1 MNHEY, CDR2 SVGAGI. This CDR3 spans 13 amino acids. The V and J ends lost 6 bases and 3 bases respectively, with 11 bases between them. CDR3 DNA sequence: TGTGCCAGCAGGCGGACTGTTAAAGAGACCCAGTACTTC. It yields the protein CASRRTVKETQYF.

The chain recombines TRBV29-1 with TRBJ2-5; 8 nucleotides match TRBD1. The germline CDR1 and CDR2 sequences are SQVTM and ANQGSEA. The CDR3 spans 15 residues. The V gene end was trimmed by 4 bases and the J gene end by 2 bases; junction bases not matched to a gene: 9. In DNA, the CDR3 is TGCAGCGTTGTCCCCTGGACAGGGATGCAAGAGACCCAGTACTTC. Translation: CSVVPWTGMQETQYF.

This clone showed up just once. The CDR3 loop reads CASSLGGTPGNTIYF. The CDR3 DNA is TGCGCCAGCAGCTTGGGGGGGACACCGGGAAACACCATATATTTT. V is TRBV5-1 and J is TRBJ1-3, with D perhaps matching TRBD1 (6 bases). The CDR3 runs to 15 residues. The V end was cut by 0 bases, the J end by 4 bases, with 11 bases between. CDR1 is SGHRS and CDR2 is YFSETQ in the germline V gene. The full variable domain, completed using reference TRBV5-1 and TRBJ1-3, is KAGVTQTPRYLIKTRGQQVTLSCSPISGHRSVSWYQQTPGQGLQFLFEYFSETQRNKGNFPGRFSGRQFSNSRSEMNVSTLELGDSALYLCASSLGGTPGNTIYFGEGSWLTVV.

The chain carries TRBV9 and TRBJ1-2; the match to TRBD1 covers 9 bases. V lost 0 bases and J lost 2; bases outside the gene matches: 8. Germline CDR1 and CDR2: SGDLS and YYNGEE. This CDR3 has 17 residues. The DNA of the CDR3 is TGTGCCAGCAGCGTAGAGGGCGGACAGGGGAAGAACTATGGCTACACCTTC. As protein: CASSVEGGQGKNYGYTF.

The V and J genes are TRBV28 and TRBJ2-7, with D possibly matching TRBD1 (5 bases). The V end lost 7 bases, the J end lost 2 bases, and 12 bases lay between the germline ends. The CDR3 sequence is 13 residues long. The germline CDR1 and CDR2 sequences are MDHEN and SYDVKM. CDR3: CASTPTVTYEQYF. CDR3 DNA sequence: TGTGCCAGCACCCCGACAGTGACCTACGAGCAGTACTTC.